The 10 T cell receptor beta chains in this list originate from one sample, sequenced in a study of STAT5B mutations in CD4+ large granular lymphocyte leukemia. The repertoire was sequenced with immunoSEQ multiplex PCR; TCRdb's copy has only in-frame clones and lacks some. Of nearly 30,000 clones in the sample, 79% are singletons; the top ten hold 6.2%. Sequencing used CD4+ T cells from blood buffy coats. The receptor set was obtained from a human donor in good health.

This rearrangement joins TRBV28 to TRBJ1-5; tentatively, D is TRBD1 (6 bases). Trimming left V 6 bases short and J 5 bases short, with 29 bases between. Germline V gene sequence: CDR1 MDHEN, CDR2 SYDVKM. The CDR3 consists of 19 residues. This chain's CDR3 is CASSLSPGLGTSADQPQHF. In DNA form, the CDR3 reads TGTGCCAGCAGCCTTTCACCGGGATTAGGGACATCCGCCGATCAGCCCCAGCATTTT.

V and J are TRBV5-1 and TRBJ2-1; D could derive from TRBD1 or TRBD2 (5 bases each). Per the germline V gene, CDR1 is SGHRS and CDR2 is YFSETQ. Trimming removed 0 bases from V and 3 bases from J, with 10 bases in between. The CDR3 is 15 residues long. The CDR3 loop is CASSLARDLYNEQFF. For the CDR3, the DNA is TGCGCCAGCAGCTTGGCCAGGGACCTCTACAATGAGCAGTTCTTC.

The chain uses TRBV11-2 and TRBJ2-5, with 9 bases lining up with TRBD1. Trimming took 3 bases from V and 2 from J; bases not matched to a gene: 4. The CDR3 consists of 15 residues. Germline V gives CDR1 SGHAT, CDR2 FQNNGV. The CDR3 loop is CASSFGDRVQETQYF. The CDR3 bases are TGTGCCAGCAGCTTCGGGGACAGGGTACAAGAGACCCAGTACTTC.

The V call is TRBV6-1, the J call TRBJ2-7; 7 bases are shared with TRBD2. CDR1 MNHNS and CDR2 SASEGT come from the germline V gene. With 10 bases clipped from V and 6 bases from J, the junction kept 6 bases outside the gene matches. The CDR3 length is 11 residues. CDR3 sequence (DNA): TGTGCCATAGGGGCGGGAGTCGAGCAGTACTTC. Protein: CAIGAGVEQYF.

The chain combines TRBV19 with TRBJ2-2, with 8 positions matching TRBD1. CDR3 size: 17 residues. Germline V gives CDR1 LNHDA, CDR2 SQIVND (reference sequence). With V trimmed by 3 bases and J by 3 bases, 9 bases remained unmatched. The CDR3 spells CASSMRQGLGDTGELFF. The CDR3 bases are TGTGCCAGTAGTATGAGACAGGGGTTGGGGGACACCGGGGAGCTGTTTTTT.

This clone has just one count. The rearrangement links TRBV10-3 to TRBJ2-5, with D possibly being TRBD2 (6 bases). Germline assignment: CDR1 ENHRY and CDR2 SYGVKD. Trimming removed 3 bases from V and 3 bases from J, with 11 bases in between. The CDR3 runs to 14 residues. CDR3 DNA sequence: TGTGCCATCAGTGATGTCGGGGAGGAAGAGACCCAGTACTTC. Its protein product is CAISDVGEEETQYF.

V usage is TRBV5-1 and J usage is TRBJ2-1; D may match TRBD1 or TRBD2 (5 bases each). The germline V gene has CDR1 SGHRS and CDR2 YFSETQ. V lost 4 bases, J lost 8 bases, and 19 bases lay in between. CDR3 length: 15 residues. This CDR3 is CASSLTPGPRYEQFF. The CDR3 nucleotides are TGCGCCAGCAGCCTGACTCCGGGGCCGAGATATGAGCAGTTCTTC.

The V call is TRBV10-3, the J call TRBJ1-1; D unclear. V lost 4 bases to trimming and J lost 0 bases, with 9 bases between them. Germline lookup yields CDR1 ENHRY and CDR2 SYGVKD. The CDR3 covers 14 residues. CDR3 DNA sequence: TGTGCCATCAGTGGCCAGCTAATGAACACTGAAGCTTTCTTT. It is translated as CAISGQLMNTEAFF.

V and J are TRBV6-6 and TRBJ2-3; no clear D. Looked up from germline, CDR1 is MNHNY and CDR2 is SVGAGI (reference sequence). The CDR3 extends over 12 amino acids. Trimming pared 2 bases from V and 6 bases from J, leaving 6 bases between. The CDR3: CASSYVGDTQYF. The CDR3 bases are TGTGCCAGCAGTTACGTAGGCGATACGCAGTATTTT.

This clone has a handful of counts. The DNA of the CDR3 is TGTGCCAGCTCCGTCGGGGGGGGTACTGAAGCTTTCTTT. Its protein is CASSVGGGTEAFF. The J gene is TRBJ1-1, the V gene TRBV6-5; maybe TRBD1 (5 bases). Germline assignment: CDR1 MNHEY and CDR2 SVGAGI. The length of the CDR3 is 13 residues. V was shortened by 8 bases and J by 5 bases, with 15 bases between the two germline ends.